These 4 T cell receptor beta chains were all obtained from the same sample, sequenced in a study of identical twins (dated by TCRdb to 2016 to 2018). Receptor amplification or capture employed 5' RACE. The sequencing machine was an Illumina HiSeq 2000. TCRdb itself trimmed the public reads at Q25 with fastp, ran MiXCR and retained productive beta chains. Every CDR3 protein is listed once, alongside the most common genes and DNA of its rows. For this sample the table gives fewer than 500,000 distinct CDR3 sequences, of which over 11% were detected only once. Approximately 0.9% of the sample lies in the top ten. These same records also appear under a second study, on yellow fever vaccine responses in identical twins.

Sequenced material: CD4+ T cells sorted from blood. These receptors all stem from a woman aged 18-29 years in good health.

The CDR3 is CASSLELATQYF. CDR3 DNA sequence: TGTGCCAGCAGCTTAGAGCTAGCCACCCAGTACTTC. This chain uses TRBV7-2 with TRBJ2-5; tentatively, D is TRBD2 (5 bases). Germline CDR1 is SGHTA and CDR2 is FQGNSA. The germline V and J ends were trimmed by 1 base and 8 bases, with 8 bases remaining between them. The CDR3 runs to 12 residues.

This clonotype was found a few times. The rearrangement links TRBV14 to TRBJ2-1, with a possible D match to TRBD1 (5 bases). From germline, CDR1 is SGHDN and CDR2 FVKESK. V lost 8 bases to trimming and J lost 3 bases, with 11 bases between them. This CDR3 region has 13 residues. The CDR3 here is CASRLGLYNEQFF. The CDR3 DNA reads TGTGCCAGCCGTCTGGGGCTCTACAATGAGCAGTTCTTC.

This chain links TRBV18 with TRBJ1-1, with a possible D match to TRBD1 (6 bases). The germline V gene encodes CDR1 KGHSH and CDR2 LQKENI. V was pared by 3 bases and J by 4 bases, with 12 bases between. The CDR3 sequence is 14 residues long. CDR3 sequence reads: CASSPLQGLTEAFF. The CDR3, as DNA: TGTGCCAGCTCACCCTTACAGGGACTCACTGAAGCTTTCTTT.

The chain is built from TRBV6-1 and TRBJ2-5; possibly TRBD2 for D (6 bases). The V and J ends lost 2 bases and 5 bases respectively, with 15 bases between them. The length of the CDR3 is 15 residues. Germline-derived CDR1 and CDR2 are MNHNS and SASEGT. CDR3 residues: CASSEPWGVLETQYF. In DNA, the CDR3 is TGTGCCAGCAGTGAACCCTGGGGGGTTCTGGAGACCCAGTACTTC.